The 6 T cell receptor beta chains reported below all come from one sample, sequenced in a study of identical twins. TCRdb reprocessed the 5' RACE reads with MiXCR, giving one entry per CDR3 protein. Among some 1,600,000 distinct CDR3 sequences listed, more than 30% were seen once. The specimen sequenced was cord blood. The receptors were sampled from a newborn girl in good health.

As regards this clonotype: A read error is possible here, since a much larger clone lies one base away. V and J are TRBV29-1 and TRBJ2-7, with unresolved D. The J call is in doubt because the DNA end fits TRBJ2-4 better. Germline CDR1 reads SQVTM; CDR2 reads ANQGSEA. This CDR3 has 12 amino acids. For the CDR3, the DNA is TGCAGCGTTTTCAACCTGGTAGACATTCAGTACTTC. It yields the protein CSVFNLVDIQYF.

The chain employs TRBV27 and TRBJ1-2; D not certain. Germline V CDR1 and CDR2: MNHEY, SMNVEV (reference sequence). The CDR3 is made up of 14 amino acids. The V gene lost 5 bases and the J gene lost 6 bases, with 16 bases spanning the gap. CDR3 residues: CASSPFAGRDGYTF. CDR3 sequence (DNA): TGTGCCAGCAGTCCCTTCGCGGGGAGGGATGGCTACACCTTC.

V and J are TRBV29-1 and TRBJ1-2; no clear D. Trimming cost V 2 bases and J 7 bases, with 8 bases left between them. The CDR3 totals 11 residues. Germline loops: CDR1 SQVTM, CDR2 ANQGSEA. The chain's CDR3 is CSVERGPGYTF. The CDR3 nucleotides are TGCAGCGTTGAACGAGGACCTGGCTACACCTTC.

This CDR3 reads CASSYPDRGQPQHF. In DNA form, the CDR3 reads TGTGCCAGCAGTTACCCGGACAGGGGTCAGCCCCAGCATTTT. This chain links TRBV6-2 or TRBV6-3 with TRBJ1-5; the match to TRBD1 covers 9 bases. The germline CDR1 and CDR2 sequences are MNHEY and SVGEGT. The CDR3 is 14 residues long. V trimming: 2 bases; J trimming: 6 bases; junction bases outside the gene matches: 2.

The CDR3 loop is CASSHERSSYNEQFF. CDR3 nucleotides: TGTGCCAGCAGCCACGAGAGGAGCTCCTACAATGAGCAGTTCTTC. The genes are TRBV4-2 and TRBJ2-1; no reliable D call. V shed 3 bases and J shed 0 bases, with 9 bases lying between them. Germline-derived CDR1 and CDR2 are LGHNA and YNFKEQ. This CDR3 spans 15 amino acids.

This chain uses TRBV4-2 with TRBJ2-2; TRBD1 aligns across 7 bases. Trimming cost V 2 bases and J 0 bases; bases outside gene matches: 6. Germline V gene sequence: CDR1 LGHNA, CDR2 YNFKEQ. The CDR3 has 17 amino acids. CDR3 DNA: TGTGCCAGCAGCCAACCCCGACAGGGCGCGAACACCGGGGAGCTGTTTTTT. It yields the protein CASSQPRQGANTGELFF.